This TCR beta chain appears in the sequencing data of a study of identical twins. Study findings and constraints: It was out-of-frame TCR alpha sharing in monozygotic twins that models underestimated. Cross-sectional statistics, not tracking of the same donors, supported the conclusions. Cord blood's abundant beta clonotypes had fewer insertions, unlike memory repertoires.

Template switching added a universal primer site; cDNA carried unique molecular identifiers. TCRdb independently ran MiXCR on the 5' RACE reads; one entry per CDR3 protein. The sample includes about 660,000 distinct CDR3 sequences, approximately 9% of them seen just once. This clonotype showed up just a few times. Its cognate antigen is unknown. Per the germline V gene, CDR1 is DFQATT and CDR2 is SNEGSKA (reference sequence). The CDR3 covers 18 residues. V lost 0 bases and J lost 0, with 21 bases in between. This sample also belongs to another study, concerning yellow fever vaccine responses in identical twins.

Sequencing used PBMCs. This rearrangement joins TRBV20-1 to TRBJ2-7, with D possibly being TRBD1 (6 bases). This TCR was sampled from a woman between 18 and 29 years old in good health. The CDR3 here is CSARDPDSYHRSSYEQYF. CDR3 DNA: TGCAGTGCTAGAGATCCGGACAGTTACCACCGGAGCTCCTACGAGCAGTACTTC.